This T cell receptor (beta chain) derives from a study of cytomegalovirus exposure and HLA in healthy donors. Vbeta (60) and Jbeta (13) primers were used in the PCR. TCRdb's copy holds only in-frame clones and misses some; the assay was immunoSEQ multiplex PCR. Its listing shows 130,000 or so clones. The germline gives CDR1 ENHRY, CDR2 SYGVKD. The length of the CDR3 is 13 residues. V shed 7 bases and J shed 3 bases, with 12 bases lying between them. Sequencing input: PBMCs. The source of this sequence is a woman aged 35 to 49 in good health and CMV-seronegative. The chain combines TRBV10-3 with TRBJ1-2; D not certain. The CDR3 nucleotides are TGTGCCATCACCGGCTACGAGGACTATGGCTACACCTTC. Its protein is CAITGYEDYGYTF.